This TCR beta chain comes out of a study of long-term antiretroviral therapy in people with HIV. Study results and limitations: HIV repertoires covered narrower CDR3 length ranges than controls did. Clonotypes expanded prior to ART showed repertoire dominance at all sampled time points. ART adherence, viral resistance and therapy changes were not recorded.

Germline CDR1 SGHDN, CDR2 FVKESK. The trim removed 4 bases at V and 1 base at J, leaving 7 bases unmatched. CDR3 size: 16 residues. This clone was detected a few times. The antigen is unknown. The libraries were made with immunoSEQ v3.0 at survey level. Sequenced by immunoSEQ multiplex PCR; TCRdb stores in-frame clones only, minus some. This sample has about 23,000 clones, with roughly 87% found just once. V usage is TRBV14 and J usage is TRBJ1-3; 7 bases are shared with TRBD1. This specimen consisted of unsorted PBMCs, obtained 0.3 years after starting antiretroviral therapy. The receptor comes from a man aged 45-65 years with HIV. The CDR3 loop is CASSRTGLSSGNTIYF. In DNA, the CDR3 is TGTGCCAGCAGCCGGACAGGATTATCTTCTGGAAACACCATATATTTT. Full variable domain (outside the CDR3, taken from reference TRBV14 and TRBJ1-3): EAGVTQFPSHSVIEKGQTVTLRCDPISGHDNLYWYRRVMGKEIKFLLHFVKESKQDESGMPNNRFLAERTGGTYSTLKVQPAELEDSGVYFCASSRTGLSSGNTIYFGEGSWLTVV.